The 4 T cell receptor beta chains presented below share a single source sample, sequenced in a study of T cells expressing NK-cell markers. TCRdb reprocessed the 5' RACE reads and stores each CDR3 protein as one record, lacking DNA. The sample's table shows roughly 390,000 distinct CDR3 sequences. The sample taken for sequencing was blood T cells: a sorted CD56 or NKG2C T cell subset, CD4+ or CD8+ T cells, or bulk PBMC T cells (not recorded which). The receptors were gathered from a man aged 18 to 69 in good health.

The rearrangement joins TRBV20-1 to TRBJ2-7; TCRdb's assignment of TRBD2 cannot be checked, as there is no DNA. Germline-derived CDR1 and CDR2 are DFQATT and SNEGSKA (reference sequence). The CDR3 is 14 amino acids. The CDR3 here is CSVRGLGEAKEQYF.

CDR3: CASSPHGLSYEQFF. J is TRBJ2-1 and V is TRBV7-9; TCRdb reports TRBD2, a call that lacks DNA to check it against. Germline V gene lookup returns CDR1 SEHNR and CDR2 FQNEAQ (reference sequence). The CDR3 totals 14 residues.

The chain couples TRBV20-1 to TRBJ2-3; TCRdb's D gene call, TRBD1, goes unchecked for lack of DNA. The CDR3 spans 14 residues. Germline V gene sequence: CDR1 DFQATT, CDR2 SNEGSKA (reference sequence). CDR3 region: CSARTGGWSDTQYF.

Here the CDR3 reads CSAIGTAGDTQYF. The genes are TRBV20-1 and TRBJ2-3; without DNA, the TCRdb call of TRBD2 cannot be checked. In germline, CDR1 is DFQATT, CDR2 SNEGSKA (reference sequence). The CDR3 totals 13 residues.